This note documents a single T cell receptor (beta chain) sequence. The CDR3 spans 19 residues. Per germline, CDR1 MNHEY and CDR2 SMNVEV (reference sequence). V lost 5 bases and J lost 2, with 25 bases in between. The data derive from a study of siplizumab effects on memory and regulatory T cells. Per sample, the assay covered 80,000 to 100,000 TCR templates. TCRdb's copy holds only in-frame clones and misses some; the assay was immunoSEQ multiplex PCR. The sample consists of approximately 97,000 clones, approximately 90% of them appearing once. Input material: CD4+ T cells sorted from blood. The chain recombines TRBV27 with TRBJ2-4; D is undetermined. The clonotype originates from a human donor in good health. CDR3 residues: CASSPVFGPRLESKNIQYF. CDR3 nucleotide sequence: TGTGCCAGCAGTCCTGTCTTCGGCCCCAGGCTTGAATCCAAAAACATTCAGTACTTC.